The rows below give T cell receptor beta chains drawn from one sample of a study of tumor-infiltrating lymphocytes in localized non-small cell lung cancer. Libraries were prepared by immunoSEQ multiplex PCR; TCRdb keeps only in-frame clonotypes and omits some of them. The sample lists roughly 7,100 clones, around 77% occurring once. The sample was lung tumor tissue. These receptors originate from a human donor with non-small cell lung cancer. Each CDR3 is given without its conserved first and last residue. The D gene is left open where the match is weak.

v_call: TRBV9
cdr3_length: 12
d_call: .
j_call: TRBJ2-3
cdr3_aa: ASSLRLGTDTQY

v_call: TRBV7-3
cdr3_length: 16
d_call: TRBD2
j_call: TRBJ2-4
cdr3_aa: ASSLVPSGSGTKNIQY

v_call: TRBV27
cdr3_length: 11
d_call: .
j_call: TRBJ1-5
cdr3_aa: ASSYMQSGPQH

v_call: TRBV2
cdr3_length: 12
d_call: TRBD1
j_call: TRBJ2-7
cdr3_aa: ASSLRGRVTEQY

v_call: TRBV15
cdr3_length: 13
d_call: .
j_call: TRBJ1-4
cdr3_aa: ATSRDKGWDEKLF

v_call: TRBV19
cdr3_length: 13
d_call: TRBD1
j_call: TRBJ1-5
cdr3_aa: ASSIAPTGFQPQH

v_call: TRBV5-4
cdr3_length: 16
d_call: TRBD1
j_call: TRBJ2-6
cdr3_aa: ASIPNGQDFSGANVLT

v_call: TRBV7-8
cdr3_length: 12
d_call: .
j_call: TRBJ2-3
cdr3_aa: ASSSYRGTDTQY

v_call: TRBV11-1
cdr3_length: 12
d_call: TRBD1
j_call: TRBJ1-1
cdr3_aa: ASSIGQGETEAF

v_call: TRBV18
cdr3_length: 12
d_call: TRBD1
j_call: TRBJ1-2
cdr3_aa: ASSPGQGTAGYT

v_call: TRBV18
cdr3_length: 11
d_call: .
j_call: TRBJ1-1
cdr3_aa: ASSQDSDTEAF

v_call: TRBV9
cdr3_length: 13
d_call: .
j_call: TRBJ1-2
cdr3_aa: ASSDDLTSTDGYT

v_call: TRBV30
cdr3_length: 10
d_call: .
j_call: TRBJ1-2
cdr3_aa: AWSVIGEGYT

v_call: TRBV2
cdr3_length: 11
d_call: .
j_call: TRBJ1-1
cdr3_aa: ASSDVGRPMAF

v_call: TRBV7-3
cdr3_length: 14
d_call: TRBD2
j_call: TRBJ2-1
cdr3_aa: ASSPSLAGTGNEQF

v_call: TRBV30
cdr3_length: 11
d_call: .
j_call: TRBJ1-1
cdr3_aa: AWTLLRNTEAF

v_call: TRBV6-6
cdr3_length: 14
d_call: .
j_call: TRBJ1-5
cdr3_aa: ASNTGQLYSNQPQH

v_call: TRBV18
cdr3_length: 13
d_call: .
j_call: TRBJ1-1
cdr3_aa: ASSPRADPRAEAF

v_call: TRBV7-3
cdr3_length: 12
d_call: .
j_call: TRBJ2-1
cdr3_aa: ASSLGGVHNEQF

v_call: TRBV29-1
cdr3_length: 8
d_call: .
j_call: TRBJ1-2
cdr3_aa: SVEQDGYT

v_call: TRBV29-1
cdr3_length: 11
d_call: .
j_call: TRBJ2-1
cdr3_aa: SVARSSYNEQF

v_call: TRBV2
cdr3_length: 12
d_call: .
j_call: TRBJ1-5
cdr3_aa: ASRGNTSNQPQH

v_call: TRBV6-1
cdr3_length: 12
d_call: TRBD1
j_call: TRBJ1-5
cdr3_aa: ASNPGQRNQPQH

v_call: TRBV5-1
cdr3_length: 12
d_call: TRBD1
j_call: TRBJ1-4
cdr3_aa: ASSVAGGDEKLF

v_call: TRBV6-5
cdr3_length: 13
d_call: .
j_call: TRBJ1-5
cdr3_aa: ASSPLDRYKQPQH

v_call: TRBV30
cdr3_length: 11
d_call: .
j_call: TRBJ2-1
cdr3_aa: AWNQGSIDEQF

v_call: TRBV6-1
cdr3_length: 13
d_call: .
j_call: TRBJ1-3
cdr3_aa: ASSDLRGSGNTIY

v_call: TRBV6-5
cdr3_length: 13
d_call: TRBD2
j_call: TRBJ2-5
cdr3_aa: ASSIGLAGGETQY

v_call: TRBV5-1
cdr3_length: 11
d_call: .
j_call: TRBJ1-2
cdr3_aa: ASSFLDGEGYT

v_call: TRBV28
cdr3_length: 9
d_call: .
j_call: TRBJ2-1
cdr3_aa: ASRTVNEQF

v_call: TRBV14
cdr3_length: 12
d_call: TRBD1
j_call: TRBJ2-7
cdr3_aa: ASSLTGFSYEQY

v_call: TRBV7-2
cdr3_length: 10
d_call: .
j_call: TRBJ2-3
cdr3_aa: ASSLGADTQY

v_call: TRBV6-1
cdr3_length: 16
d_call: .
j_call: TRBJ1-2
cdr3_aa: ASSESLFFRDPAYGYT

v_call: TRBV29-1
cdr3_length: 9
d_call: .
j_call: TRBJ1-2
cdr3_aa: SVEAGSGYT

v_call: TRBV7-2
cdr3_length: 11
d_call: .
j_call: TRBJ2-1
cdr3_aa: ASSSSFKYEQF

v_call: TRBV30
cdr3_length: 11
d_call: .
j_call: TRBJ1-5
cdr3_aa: ASEGQDHQPQH

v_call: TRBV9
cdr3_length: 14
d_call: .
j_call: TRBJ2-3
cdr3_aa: ASSPHPPGRSYTQY

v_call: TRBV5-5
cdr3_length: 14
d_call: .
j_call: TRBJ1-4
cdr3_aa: ASTTGRLAAGEKLF

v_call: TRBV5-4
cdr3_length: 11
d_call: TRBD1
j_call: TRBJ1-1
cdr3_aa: ASSAGQRPEAF

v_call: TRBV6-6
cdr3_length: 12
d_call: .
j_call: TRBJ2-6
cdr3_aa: ASISPSGANVLT

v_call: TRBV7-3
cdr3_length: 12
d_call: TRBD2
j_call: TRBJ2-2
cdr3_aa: ASSLSGLKEELF

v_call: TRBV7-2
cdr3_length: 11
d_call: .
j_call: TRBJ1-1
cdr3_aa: ASSSQGNTEAF

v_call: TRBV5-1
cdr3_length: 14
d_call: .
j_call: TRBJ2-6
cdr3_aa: ASSLEGSSGANVLT

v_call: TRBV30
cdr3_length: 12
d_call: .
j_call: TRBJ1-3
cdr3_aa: AWSVQIVGNTIY

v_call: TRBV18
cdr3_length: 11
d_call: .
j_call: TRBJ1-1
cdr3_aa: ASSSGRGTEAF

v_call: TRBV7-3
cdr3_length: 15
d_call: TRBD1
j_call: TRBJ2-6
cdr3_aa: ASSTSGTGNGANVLT

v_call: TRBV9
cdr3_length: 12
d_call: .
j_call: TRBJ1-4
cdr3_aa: ASSVSVNAEKLF

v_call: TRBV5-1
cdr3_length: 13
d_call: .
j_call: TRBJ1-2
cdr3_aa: ASSLGVEASWGYT

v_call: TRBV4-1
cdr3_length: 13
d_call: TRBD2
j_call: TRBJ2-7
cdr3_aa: ASSQVGTSIYEQY

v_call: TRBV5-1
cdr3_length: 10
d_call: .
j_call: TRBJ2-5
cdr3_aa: ASSSQRETQY

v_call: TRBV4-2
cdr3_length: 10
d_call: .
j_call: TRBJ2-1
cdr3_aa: ASSPTSGEQF

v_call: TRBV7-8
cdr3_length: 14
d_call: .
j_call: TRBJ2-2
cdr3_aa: ASSLERPGNTGELF

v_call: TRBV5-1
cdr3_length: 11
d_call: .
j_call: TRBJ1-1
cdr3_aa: ASHAVGDTEAF

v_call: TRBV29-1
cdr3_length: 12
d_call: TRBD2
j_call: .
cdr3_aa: SVENSGGYNEQF